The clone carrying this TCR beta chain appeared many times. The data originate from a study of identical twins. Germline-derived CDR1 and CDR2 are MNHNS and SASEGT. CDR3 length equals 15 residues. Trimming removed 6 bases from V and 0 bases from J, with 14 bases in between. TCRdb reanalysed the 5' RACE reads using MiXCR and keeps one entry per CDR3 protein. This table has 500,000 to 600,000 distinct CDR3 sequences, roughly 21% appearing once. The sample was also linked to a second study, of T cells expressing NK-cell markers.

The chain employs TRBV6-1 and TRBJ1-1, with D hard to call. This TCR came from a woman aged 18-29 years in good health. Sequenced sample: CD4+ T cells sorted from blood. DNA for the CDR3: TGTGCCAGCAGGCCAGGAATTTCCATGAACACTGAAGCTTTCTTT. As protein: CASRPGISMNTEAFF.